This T cell receptor beta chain was captured by sequencing in a study of blood T cell repertoires in COVID-19. Turning to the study itself: Acute and convalescent COVID-19 samples came from the United States, Italy and Spain.

Profiling relied on immunoSEQ multiplex PCR, and the TCRdb table lists in-frame clones only, not all of them. The sample includes under 200,000 clones, less than 90% seen only once; the top ten take around 0.76%. CDR1 SEHNR and CDR2 FQNEAQ come from the germline V gene (reference sequence). The CDR3 runs to 13 residues. The V segment lost 5 bases and the J segment 7 bases; nucleotides outside the gene matches: 4. This sequence joins TRBV7-9 and TRBJ1-5; 8 nucleotides agree with TRBD1. The clonotype originates from a woman in her seventies with acute or convalescent COVID-19. Source material: peripheral blood. CDR3 nucleotide sequence: TGTGCCAGCAGCCGGACAGGGCGGCAGCCCCAGCATTTT. This sequence encodes CASSRTGRQPQHF.